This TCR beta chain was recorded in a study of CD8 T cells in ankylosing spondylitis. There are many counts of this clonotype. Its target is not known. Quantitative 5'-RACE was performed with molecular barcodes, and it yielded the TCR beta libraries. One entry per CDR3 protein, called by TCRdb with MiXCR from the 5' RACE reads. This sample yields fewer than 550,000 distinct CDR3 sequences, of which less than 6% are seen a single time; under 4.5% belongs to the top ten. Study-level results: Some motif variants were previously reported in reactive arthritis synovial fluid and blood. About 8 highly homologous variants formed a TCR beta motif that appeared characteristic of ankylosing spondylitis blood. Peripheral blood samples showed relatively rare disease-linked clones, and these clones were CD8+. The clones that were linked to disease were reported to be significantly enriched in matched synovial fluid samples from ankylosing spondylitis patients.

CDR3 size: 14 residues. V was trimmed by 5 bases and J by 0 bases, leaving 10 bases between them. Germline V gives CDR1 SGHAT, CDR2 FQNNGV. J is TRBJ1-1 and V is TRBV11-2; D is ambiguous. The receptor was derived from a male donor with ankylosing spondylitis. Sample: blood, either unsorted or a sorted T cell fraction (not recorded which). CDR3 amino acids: CASSPLRLNTEAFF. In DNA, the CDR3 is TGTGCCAGCAGCCCCCTCCGTCTGAACACTGAAGCTTTCTTT.